The present T cell receptor (beta chain) was sequenced within a study of T cell changes during pregnancy in multiple sclerosis. TCRdb keeps only in-frame clones here, not all; method: immunoSEQ multiplex PCR. The data hold roughly 90,000 clones, with around 90% observed a single time. CDR3 length: 12 amino acids. V shed 7 bases and J 5 bases; nucleotides not matched to a gene: 7. CDR1 is SQVTM, CDR2 ANQGSEA, per germline. The sequence was obtained from a female donor with multiple sclerosis, enrolled in a pregnancy study. This chain connects TRBV29-1 to TRBJ1-2; TRBD1 matches 7 bases. The material sequenced was peripheral blood, taken before pregnancy. CDR3 sequence reads: CSATTGPYGYTF. As DNA, the CDR3 is TGCAGCGCAACGACAGGGCCTTATGGCTACACCTTC. The full variable domain, rest sourced from reference TRBV29-1 and TRBJ1-2, is SAVISQKPSRDICQRGTSLTIQCQVDSQVTMMFWYRQQPGQSLTLIATANQGSEATYESGFVIDKFPISRPNLTFSTLTVSNMSPEDSSIYLCSATTGPYGYTFGSGTRLTVV.